These 13 T cell receptor beta chains share one sample of origin, sequenced in a study of prognosis after radiotherapy for stage I lung cancer. The TCR beta CDR3 region was amplified from genomic DNA, with two rounds of multiplex PCR being used for the amplification. Gene-specific primers for each TRBV and TRBJ gene drove first-round PCR. TCRdb analysed the multiplex PCR reads with MiXCR anew, one entry per CDR3 protein. This table holds approximately 30,000 distinct CDR3 sequences, around 32% found once. The input for sequencing was PBMCs, taken before or after stereotactic body radiation therapy (not recorded which). The receptors were sampled from a donor at least 50 years old with non-small cell lung cancer.

In regard to this clonotype: At one end, the junction sequence differs from germline, possibly due to a read error. This chain joins TRBV19 and TRBJ2-7, with 10 bases that match TRBD1. The CDR3 extends over 15 amino acids. Per germline, CDR1 LNHDA and CDR2 SQIVND (reference sequence). CDR3 coding DNA: TGTGCCAGTATTAGCTCGGCGACAGGGGGCTACAAGCAGTACTTC. Residues: CASISSATGGYKQYF.

Many counts were recorded for this clonotype. The chain combines TRBV6-1 with TRBJ2-7, with a possible D match to TRBD2 (6 bases). In germline, CDR1 is MNHNS, CDR2 SASEGT. The length of the CDR3 is 15 residues. The V end was cut by 6 bases, the J end by 1 base, with 16 bases between. The DNA of the CDR3 is TGTGCCAGCAGCCCAACTAGCCTAACGTCCTACGAGCAGTACTTC. Translating it yields CASSPTSLTSYEQYF.

This clonotype was counted at least ten times. This chain links TRBV28 with TRBJ2-7; a weak D match, TRBD2 (6 bases). Trimming took 6 bases from V and 1 from J, leaving 13 bases between them. Germline CDR1 MDHEN, CDR2 SYDVKM. CDR3 size: 14 residues. CDR3 loop: CASRGTHSSYEQYF. The CDR3 coding sequence is TGTGCCAGCAGGGGGACTCATTCTTCCTACGAGCAGTACTTC.

Note on this clonotype: This could be a read error, since a much larger clone is one nucleotide away. This chain links TRBV6-5 with TRBJ2-5; a weak D match, TRBD1 (6 bases). Trimming shortened V by 0 bases and J by 1 base, and 21 bases separated the two germline ends. Germline V gives CDR1 MNHEY, CDR2 SVGAGI. The CDR3 runs 19 residues. The CDR3 nucleotides read TGTGCCAGCAGTTACTCACCTCGCCTAGGGACATGGATCCAAGAGACCCAGTACTTC. Translated, it gives CASSYSPRLGTWIQETQYF.

The table lists this clonotype with many counts. This rearrangement joins TRBV27 to TRBJ2-5; D is perhaps TRBD1 or TRBD2 (5 bases each). The CDR3 is 17 amino acids. Germline V gene data show CDR1 as MNHEY and CDR2 as SMNVEV (reference sequence). With 8 bases removed from V and 7 bases from J, the gap between germline ends came to 29 bases. CDR3 nucleotide sequence: TGTGCCAGCCAACCCACCCGGGGCGTATATGGGAAGAGGACCCAGTACTTC. It specifies CASQPTRGVYGKRTQYF.

This sequence joins TRBV28 and TRBJ1-1; D gene unclear. V was trimmed by 3 bases and J by 4 bases, leaving 15 bases between them. Germline V gene data show CDR1 as MDHEN and CDR2 as SYDVKM. The CDR3 length is 15 residues. The CDR3 reads CASSLRRLISTEAFF. The CDR3 DNA reads as TGTGCCAGCAGTTTGCGGCGTCTCATTAGCACTGAAGCTTTCTTT.

This clonotype came up many times. CDR3 in amino acids: CASREGSGNTIYF. The CDR3 region has the DNA TGTGCCAGCCGGGAGGGGTCTGGAAACACCATATATTTT. The rearrangement joins TRBV28 to TRBJ1-3, with D possibly matching TRBD1 (5 bases). There are 13 residues in the CDR3. Per germline, CDR1 MDHEN and CDR2 SYDVKM. With 8 bases removed from V and 1 base from J, the gap between germline ends came to 9 bases.

This sequence joins TRBV6-2 or TRBV6-3 and TRBJ2-7; 7 nucleotides align to TRBD2. V lost 2 bases to trimming and J lost 2 bases; unmatched junction nucleotides: 6. Germline assignment: CDR1 MNHEY and CDR2 SVGEGT. The CDR3 consists of 15 residues. Written as DNA, the CDR3 is TGTGCCAGCAGTTACGGGGGGGGGGTTACCTACGAGCAGTACTTC. Protein: CASSYGGGVTYEQYF.

This clonotype has only a few counts. This rearrangement joins TRBV18 to TRBJ2-3, with TRBD2 as a possible D gene (5 bases). Germline V lookup: CDR1 KGHSH, CDR2 LQKENI. This CDR3 has 12 amino acids. The V end lost 8 bases, the J end lost 2 bases, and 8 bases lay between the germline ends. The chain's CDR3 is CASRENTDTQYF. The CDR3 coding sequence is TGTGCCAGCAGGGAGAACACAGATACGCAGTATTTT.

This clonotype has a handful of counts. The chain uses TRBV6-1 and TRBJ1-6; possible D gene TRBD1, 5 bases. CDR1 is MNHNS, CDR2 SASEGT, per germline. The CDR3 sequence is 14 residues long. V was trimmed by 2 bases and J by 14 bases, leaving 16 bases between them. Here the CDR3 reads CASSERGAQRALHF. As DNA, the CDR3 is TGTGCCAGCAGTGAACGAGGGGCCCAACGGGCCCTCCACTTT.

This clonotype showed up just once. V is TRBV6-2 or TRBV6-3 and J is TRBJ2-3; D call uncertain. Per germline, CDR1 MNHEY and CDR2 SVGEGT. The CDR3 runs to 12 residues. Trimming took off 6 bases at V and 6 bases at J, with 10 bases between the two ends. CDR3 sequence: CASSSPMDTQYF. In DNA form, the CDR3 reads TGTGCCAGCAGCTCTCCTATGGATACGCAGTATTTT.

This clonotype has a count of ten or more. This chain links TRBV15 with TRBJ2-5, with 8 bases aligning to TRBD2. The V gene end was trimmed by 4 bases and the J gene end by 4 bases; junction bases not matched to a gene: 8. Germline loops: CDR1 LNHNV, CDR2 YYDKDF (reference sequence). The CDR3 is 15 residues long. CDR3 in DNA: TGTGCCACCAGCACGACAGCGGGAGACGGAGAGACCCAGTACTTC. Its translation: CATSTTAGDGETQYF.

This clonotype has at least ten counts. This rearrangement joins TRBV9 to TRBJ2-3; the D is unclear. The CDR3 sequence is 13 residues long. Looked up from germline, CDR1 is SGDLS and CDR2 is YYNGEE. The V and J ends lost 0 bases and 3 bases respectively, with 5 bases between them. CDR3 nucleotides: TGTGCCAGCAGCGTAGCTTCTACAGATACGCAGTATTTT. It yields the protein CASSVASTDTQYF.